What follows are 23 T cell receptor beta chains derived from one specimen sequenced in a study of T cell repertoires in cytomegalovirus infection. TCRdb re-called the reads through MiXCR, storing one row per CDR3 protein. The sample includes 160,000 or so distinct CDR3 sequences, less than 25% seen only once; the top ten take about 25%. For these TCRs, the target antigens are not known. The sample here was CD8+ T cells from cultured PBMCs, taken from culture after CMV antigen stimulation. The origin of the receptors is a human donor in good health (CMV status not recorded). Some clones in this sample may be carry-over from other donors' samples.

V is TRBV6-5 and J is TRBJ1-1; the match to TRBD1 covers 12 bases. V was pared by 4 bases and J by 5 bases, with 8 bases of the junction left unmatched. The CDR3 runs 16 residues. Germline lookup yields CDR1 MNHEY and CDR2 SVGAGI. The CDR3 region is CASSSGQGASNTEAFF. CDR3 sequence (DNA): TGTGCCAGCAGTTCGGGACAGGGGGCGTCGAATACTGAAGCTTTCTTT.

This clonotype was detected only a few times. The genes are TRBV7-2 and TRBJ2-2; D possibly corresponds to TRBD2 (5 bases). Germline CDR1 SGHTA, CDR2 FQGNSA. The CDR3 contains 15 residues. Trimming took off 4 bases at V and 6 bases at J, with 15 bases between the two ends. CDR3 DNA: TGTGCCAGCAGCTCTCCTACTAGAAAGGCCGGGGAGCTGTTTTTT. Residues: CASSSPTRKAGELFF.

The chain couples TRBV6-6 to TRBJ2-1, with no clear D. The V end was cut by 7 bases, the J end by 8 bases, with 12 bases between. Germline V gives CDR1 MNHNY, CDR2 SVGAGI (reference sequence). The CDR3 runs 12 residues. The CDR3 coding sequence is TGTGCCAGCACCCCGATGAAGGATGAGCAGTTCTTC. This encodes CASTPMKDEQFF.

This sequence joins TRBV10-3 and TRBJ2-3, with D perhaps TRBD2 (7 bases). Per germline, CDR1 ENHRY and CDR2 SYGVKD. V lost 9 bases and J lost 3, with 16 bases in between. The CDR3 consists of 14 residues. Here the CDR3 reads CAIGLGGATDTQYF. DNA for the CDR3: TGTGCCATTGGACTAGGGGGGGCAACAGATACGCAGTATTTT.

This clonotype was recorded many times. The V gene is TRBV5-5, the J gene TRBJ1-5; 10 positions match TRBD1. Germline CDR1 reads SGHKS; CDR2 reads YYEKEE (reference sequence). V lost 3 bases, J lost 3 bases, and 3 bases stayed unmatched. The CDR3 contains 15 residues. CDR3 sequence: CASSWGTGDNQPQHF. The CDR3 region has the DNA TGTGCCAGCAGCTGGGGGACAGGGGACAATCAGCCCCAGCATTTT.

The chain is built from TRBV4-1 and TRBJ2-5; D possibly uses TRBD1 or TRBD2 (5 bases each). The germline V gene encodes CDR1 MGHRA and CDR2 YSYEKL. V lost 7 bases and J 0 bases, leaving 18 bases between the germline ends. CDR3 length: 16 amino acids. The CDR3 sequence is CASTLRGGAYQETQYF. CDR3 in DNA: TGCGCCAGCACCCTGAGGGGCGGCGCTTACCAAGAGACCCAGTACTTC.

There are a few counts of this clonotype. This chain connects TRBV7-2 to TRBJ2-4, with TRBD2 matching 15 bases. V lost 3 bases to trimming and J lost 1 base; unmatched junction nucleotides: 4. CDR3 length: 18 residues. Germline V gene sequence: CDR1 SGHTA, CDR2 FQGNSA. The CDR3 protein is CASSFGLAGGAAKNIQYF. Written as DNA, the CDR3 is TGTGCCAGCAGCTTTGGACTAGCGGGGGGGGCGGCCAAAAACATTCAGTACTTC.

The genes are TRBV29-1 and TRBJ1-1; 7 nucleotides line up with TRBD1. Germline CDR1 and CDR2: SQVTM and ANQGSEA. The CDR3 sequence is 15 residues long. The V gene end was trimmed by 8 bases and the J gene end by 5 bases; junction bases not matched to a gene: 17. This chain's CDR3 is CSYIPRDSPWTEAFF. In DNA form, the CDR3 reads TGCAGCTACATTCCAAGGGACAGTCCCTGGACTGAAGCTTTCTTT.

This clonotype was seen more than once but under ten times. This chain uses TRBV5-6 with TRBJ2-7; 9 nucleotides agree with TRBD2. This CDR3 is 16 amino acids long. Germline assignment: CDR1 SGHDT and CDR2 YYEEEE. The junction had 12 bases not matched to a gene; V was cut back by 2 bases and J by 6 bases. DNA for the CDR3: TGTGCCAGCAGCTTCCAGACTGTAGCGGGGGCCGCCGAGCAGTACTTC. This gives the protein CASSFQTVAGAAEQYF.

This sequence joins TRBV28 and TRBJ1-5; no firm D call. Trimming pared 5 bases from V and 1 base from J, leaving 9 bases between. This CDR3 region has 14 residues. Germline-derived CDR1 and CDR2 are MDHEN and SYDVKM. CDR3 sequence: CASSLPLSNQPQHF. The CDR3 DNA follows: TGTGCCAGCAGTCTCCCACTGAGCAATCAGCCCCAGCATTTT.

V usage is TRBV12-5 and J usage is TRBJ1-2, with TRBD1 matching 8 bases. Per germline, CDR1 LGHNT and CDR2 FRNRAP. This CDR3 is 16 amino acids long. Germline trimming cut 2 bases from V and 8 bases from J; bases unmatched to any gene: 13. The CDR3, as DNA: TGTGCTAGTGGTTTGTCGAAAACCGGGACAGGATTAGGCTACACCTTC. Translating gives CASGLSKTGTGLGYTF.

This chain links TRBV5-4 with TRBJ1-2; the D is unclear. CDR1 is SGHNT, CDR2 YYREEE, per germline (reference sequence). The CDR3 totals 16 residues. Trimming removed 2 bases from V and 0 bases from J, with 14 bases in between. CDR3 residues: CASSFSSRTPNYGYTF. The CDR3 DNA reads as TGTGCCAGCAGCTTTTCGTCTCGTACCCCTAACTATGGCTACACCTTC.

This clonotype was seen a handful of times. V usage is TRBV7-8 and J usage is TRBJ2-3; D may be TRBD1 (6 bases). CDR1 is SGHVS, CDR2 FQNEAQ, per germline. The CDR3 length is 15 residues. V dropped 0 bases and J dropped 4 bases, with 11 bases sitting between them. The CDR3, as DNA: TGTGCCAGCAGCTTAGCGGGACATTCCCCAGATACGCAGTATTTT. Translation: CASSLAGHSPDTQYF.

The chain recombines TRBV4-1 with TRBJ2-7, with TRBD1 identical over 7 bases. Trimming took 4 bases from V and 3 from J; bases not matched to a gene: 9. This CDR3 spans 15 amino acids. Looked up from germline, CDR1 is MGHRA and CDR2 is YSYEKL. CDR3 sequence: CASSPPLTGYYEQYF. In DNA form, the CDR3 reads TGCGCCAGCAGCCCGCCGTTGACAGGGTACTACGAGCAGTACTTC.

The chain couples TRBV28 to TRBJ1-5; no firm D call. The CDR3 runs to 12 residues. With 3 bases removed from V and 3 bases from J, the gap between germline ends came to 3 bases. In germline, CDR1 is MDHEN, CDR2 SYDVKM. The CDR3 loop is CASSFVNQPQHF. CDR3 sequence (DNA): TGTGCCAGCAGTTTCGTCAATCAGCCCCAGCATTTT.

This clonotype came up a few times. The rearrangement joins TRBV12-3 or TRBV12-4 to TRBJ1-4; no clear D. This CDR3 spans 13 amino acids. Trimming cost V 10 bases and J 0 bases, with 9 bases left between them. The CDR3 region is CAIVQATNEKLFF. Here the CDR3 DNA reads TGTGCCATTGTACAAGCAACTAATGAAAAACTGTTTTTT.

This clonotype was found a few times. The gene calls are TRBV6-2 or TRBV6-3 and TRBJ2-1; D may be TRBD2 (6 bases). CDR3 length: 13 amino acids. Trimming removed 2 bases at V and 8 bases at J, with 10 bases between. Per germline, CDR1 MNHEY and CDR2 SVGEGT. DNA for the CDR3: TGTGCCAGCAGTTACCGGGAGATAGATGAGCAGTTCTTC. Its protein product is CASSYREIDEQFF.

This clonotype came up a few times. The gene calls are TRBV6-5 and TRBJ2-5; D may match TRBD1 or TRBD2 (5 bases each). The V end was cut by 5 bases, the J end by 4 bases, with 14 bases between. The CDR3 runs to 14 residues. CDR1 MNHEY and CDR2 SVGAGI come from the germline V gene. The CDR3 region has the DNA TGTGCCAGCAGTCTCGGAAGTGGGGGAGAGACCCAGTACTTC. Residues: CASSLGSGGETQYF.

This clonotype was counted between two and nine times. The chain combines TRBV20-1 with TRBJ2-7, with D perhaps matching TRBD2 (6 bases). There are 16 residues in the CDR3. Germline lookup yields CDR1 DFQATT and CDR2 SNEGSKA (reference sequence). V lost 0 bases and J lost 3, with 18 bases in between. The CDR3 bases are TGCAGTGCTAGAGATTCCGAACTAGCCCACTACTACGAGCAGTACTTC. Residues: CSARDSELAHYYEQYF.

The chain employs TRBV19 and TRBJ1-5, with no clear D. The germline gives CDR1 LNHDA, CDR2 SQIVND (reference sequence). The V end lost 1 base, the J end lost 3 bases, and 7 bases lay between the germline ends. The CDR3 length is 14 residues. The CDR3 DNA follows: TGTGCCAGTAGTATAGGCAGTCTCAATCAGCCCCAGCATTTT. Its translation: CASSIGSLNQPQHF.

The chain joins TRBV2 to TRBJ2-7; perhaps TRBD2 as D (6 bases). V was shortened by 10 bases and J by 1 base, with 14 bases between the two germline ends. Germline V lookup: CDR1 SNHLY, CDR2 FYNNEI. This CDR3 region has 13 residues. The CDR3 reads CAITGLGSYEQYF. In DNA form, the CDR3 reads TGTGCCATTACGGGACTTGGGTCCTACGAGCAGTACTTC.

The CDR3 protein is CASSGSTDTQYF. CDR3 bases: TGTGCCAGCAGCGGAAGTACAGATACGCAGTATTTT. The rearrangement joins TRBV9 to TRBJ2-3, with unresolved D. CDR3 size: 12 residues. Germline CDR1 and CDR2: SGDLS and YYNGEE. The V end was cut by 3 bases, the J end by 3 bases, with 5 bases between. The variable domain in full, with the rest retrieved from reference TRBV9 and TRBJ2-3, is DSGVTQTPKHLITATGQRVTLRCSPRSGDLSVYWYQQSLDQGLQFLIQYYNGEERAKGNILERFSAQQFPDLHSELNLSSLELGDSALYFCASSGSTDTQYFGPGTRLTVL.

The DNA for the CDR3 is TGTGCCAGCAGTCTTGCGGGGACCCAGTACTTC. The encoded protein is CASSLAGTQYF. The V call is TRBV12-3 or TRBV12-4, the J call TRBJ2-5; TRBD2 might be the D (5 bases). This CDR3 contains 11 residues. V lost 5 bases and J 7 bases, leaving 8 bases between the germline ends.